The entry that follows covers one TCR beta chain sequence. V lost 4 bases to trimming and J lost 7 bases, with 22 bases between them. Germline CDR1 reads PRHDT; CDR2 reads FYEKMQ (reference sequence). The CDR3 length is 17 residues. This sample stems from a study of cytomegalovirus exposure and HLA in healthy donors. The primer mix had 60 Vbeta and 13 Jbeta primers. The method was immunoSEQ multiplex PCR; TCRdb's version includes in-frame clones alone and lacks a portion of them. This table holds 150,000 to 200,000 clones, roughly 79% found once. The TCR sequence derives from a woman aged 18-29 years in good health and CMV-seropositive. The V gene is TRBV13, the J gene TRBJ1-4; D not resolved. The sequenced material came from PBMCs. CDR3 in DNA: TGTGCCAGCAGCTCGTTTACCCTTTCCGTCTCGGGTGAAAAACTGTTTTTT. Its translation is CASSSFTLSVSGEKLFF.